This T cell receptor beta chain emerged from a study of shared clonotypes between healthy human individuals. Per germline, CDR1 WNHNN and CDR2 SYGVQD (reference sequence). CDR3 length: 13 amino acids. V was pared by 4 bases and J by 10 bases, with 14 bases between. Roughly 30,000 T cell genomes (around 200 ng DNA) went into each sorted-subset replicate. The assay was immunoSEQ multiplex PCR, and TCRdb's table has in-frame clones only and misses some. The sample includes approximately 2,000,000 clones, around 93% seen only once; the top ten take 0.37%. The specimen sequenced was naive CD4+ T cells from PBMCs. Subset given: CD45RA+ positively selected. The TCR comes from a man in his late teens or twenties in good health. Some clones in this sample may be carry-over from other donors' samples. The chain couples TRBV10-1 to TRBJ2-1; D is uncertain. CDR3 nucleotides: TGCGCCAGCAGTGGGTCCCCCACCGGCGAGCAGTTCTTC. Translation: CASSGSPTGEQFF.